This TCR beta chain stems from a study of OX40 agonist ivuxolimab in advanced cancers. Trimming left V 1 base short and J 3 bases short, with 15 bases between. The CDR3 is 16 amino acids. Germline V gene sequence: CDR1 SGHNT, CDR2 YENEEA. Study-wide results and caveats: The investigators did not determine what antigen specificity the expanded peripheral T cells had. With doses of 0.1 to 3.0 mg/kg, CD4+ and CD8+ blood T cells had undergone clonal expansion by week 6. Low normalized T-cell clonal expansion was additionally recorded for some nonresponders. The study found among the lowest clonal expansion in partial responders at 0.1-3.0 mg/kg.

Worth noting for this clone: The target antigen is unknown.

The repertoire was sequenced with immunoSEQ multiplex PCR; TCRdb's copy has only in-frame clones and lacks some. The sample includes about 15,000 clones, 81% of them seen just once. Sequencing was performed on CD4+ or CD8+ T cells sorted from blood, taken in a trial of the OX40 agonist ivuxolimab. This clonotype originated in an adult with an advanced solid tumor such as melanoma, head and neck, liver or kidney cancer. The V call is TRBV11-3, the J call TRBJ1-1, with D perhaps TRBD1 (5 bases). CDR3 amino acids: CASSLGAGTADTEAFF. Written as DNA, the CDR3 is TGTGCCAGCAGCTTAGGAGCCGGGACTGCAGACACTGAAGCTTTCTTT. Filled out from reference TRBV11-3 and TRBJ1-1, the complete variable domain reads EAGVVQSPRYKIIEKKQPVAFWCNPISGHNTLYWYLQNLGQGPELLIRYENEEAVDDSQLPKDRFSAERLKGVDSTLKIQPAELGDSAVYLCASSLGAGTADTEAFFGQGTRLTVV.